These 12 T cell receptor beta chains share one sample of origin, sequenced in a study of blood T cell repertoires in COVID-19. Sequenced by immunoSEQ multiplex PCR; TCRdb stores in-frame clones only, minus some. This sample has about 250,000 clones, with roughly 86% found just once. Source material: peripheral blood. Receptors originate from a woman older than 75 with COVID-19, enrolled during active disease.

V usage is TRBV28 and J usage is TRBJ1-2, with a possible D match to TRBD1 (6 bases). The CDR3 sequence is 14 residues long. V was pared by 4 bases and J by 4 bases, with 13 bases between. Germline CDR1 MDHEN, CDR2 SYDVKM. CDR3 coding DNA: TGTGCCAGCAGTTCGCCTGACAGGTTCTATGGCTACACCTTC. Amino acid sequence: CASSSPDRFYGYTF.

The chain joins TRBV28 to TRBJ1-1; 7 bases are a match to TRBD1. The trim removed 5 bases at V and 5 bases at J, leaving 11 bases unmatched. The germline CDR1 and CDR2 sequences are MDHEN and SYDVKM. The CDR3 spans 15 residues. CDR3 amino acids: CASSRLDRVGTEAFF. The CDR3 DNA reads TGTGCCAGCAGTCGCCTTGACAGGGTAGGGACTGAAGCTTTCTTT.

The chain employs TRBV29-1 and TRBJ1-4; 7 bases line up with TRBD1. CDR3 size: 13 residues. Trimming took 7 bases from V and 5 from J; bases not matched to a gene: 7. Germline CDR1 SQVTM, CDR2 ANQGSEA. CDR3 sequence reads: CSARQGGNEKLFF. CDR3 nucleotide sequence: TGCAGCGCCAGACAGGGCGGAAATGAAAAACTGTTTTTT.

This clone was counted between two and nine times. J is TRBJ1-2 and V is TRBV5-1; 8 bases align to TRBD1. In germline, CDR1 is SGHRS, CDR2 YFSETQ. CDR3 length: 16 amino acids. V trimming: 0 bases; J trimming: 2 bases; junction bases outside the gene matches: 6. This chain's CDR3 is CASSLAGTGTNYGYTF. The CDR3 coding sequence is TGCGCCAGCAGCTTGGCCGGGACAGGAACCAACTATGGCTACACCTTC.

The chain uses TRBV5-5 and TRBJ1-1; 7 positions agree with TRBD1. CDR1 and CDR2 (germline): SGHKS, YYEKEE (reference sequence). The CDR3 contains 14 residues. Germline trimming cut 4 bases from V and 4 bases from J; bases unmatched to any gene: 7. In DNA, the CDR3 is TGTGCCAGCAGCGAATACAGGGGAAGCACTGAAGCTTTCTTT. Translating it yields CASSEYRGSTEAFF.

This clone was seen only once. The chain carries TRBV13 and TRBJ2-5; 7 bases map to TRBD1. The CDR3 covers 14 residues. The V and J ends lost 4 bases and 3 bases, in that order; junction bases with no gene match: 5. CDR1 is PRHDT and CDR2 is FYEKMQ in the germline V gene (reference sequence). The CDR3 reads CASSSAGTEETQYF. The CDR3 DNA is TGTGCCAGCAGCTCCGCCGGGACAGAAGAGACCCAGTACTTC.

V and J are TRBV19 and TRBJ2-4, with 8 bases identical to TRBD2. The CDR3 covers 16 residues. The J segment lost 7 bases and the V segment lost 5 bases, leaving 13 bases of the junction unmatched. Germline V gives CDR1 LNHDA, CDR2 SQIVND (reference sequence). CDR3 bases: TGTGCCAGTAGTCCGACGCAGCGGGGGCCGGGGAACATTCAGTACTTC. This sequence encodes CASSPTQRGPGNIQYF. Full variable domain (rest looked up from reference TRBV19 and TRBJ2-4): DGGITQSPKYLFRKEGQNVTLSCEQNLNHDAMYWYRQDPGQGLRLIYYSQIVNDFQKGDIAEGYSVSREKKESFPLTVTSAQKNPTAFYLCASSPTQRGPGNIQYFGAGTRLSVL.

This sequence joins TRBV7-9 and TRBJ2-5, with D unclear. The V gene lost 5 bases and the J gene lost 5 bases, with 6 bases spanning the gap. The V gene's germline CDR1 is SEHNR and CDR2 FQNEAQ (reference sequence). The CDR3 covers 11 residues. The CDR3 nucleotides are TGTGCCAGCAGCCTCGTCGAGACCCAGTACTTC. Translating it yields CASSLVETQYF.

This chain joins TRBV18 and TRBJ1-2, with 9 nucleotides matching TRBD1. V shed 0 bases, J shed 1 base, and the junction held 6 bases outside the gene matches. There are 17 residues in the CDR3. The germline V gene has CDR1 KGHSH and CDR2 LQKENI. The CDR3 bases are TGTGCCAGCTCACCACCGACCGGGACAGGGAATAACTATGGCTACACCTTC. Encoded protein: CASSPPTGTGNNYGYTF.

This chain joins TRBV6-5 and TRBJ1-2; maybe TRBD1 (5 bases). V was trimmed by 2 bases and J by 4 bases, leaving 8 bases between them. Germline V gene sequence: CDR1 MNHEY, CDR2 SVGAGI. The CDR3 has 13 residues. The CDR3 sequence is CASSYKGPYGYTF. The CDR3, as DNA: TGTGCCAGCAGTTACAAGGGGCCCTATGGCTACACCTTC.

Details on this clone: Other DNA sequences in the sample encode the same CDR3. J is TRBJ2-5 and V is TRBV18, with D maybe TRBD1 (6 bases). The CDR3 covers 12 residues. Germline CDR1 is KGHSH and CDR2 is LQKENI. Trimming took off 3 bases at V and 5 bases at J, with 7 bases between the two ends. The CDR3 protein is CASSPGGETQYF. The CDR3 DNA follows: TGTGCCAGCTCACCTGGGGGCGAGACCCAGTACTTC.

This clone was seen once. V usage is TRBV12-3 or TRBV12-4 and J usage is TRBJ1-2, with D maybe TRBD1 (6 bases). V lost 9 bases and J 5 bases, leaving 7 bases between the germline ends. This CDR3 is 10 amino acids long. Here the CDR3 reads CARTGYGYTF. CDR3 nucleotide sequence: TGTGCCAGAACAGGGTATGGCTACACCTTC.